Listed below are T cell receptor beta chains from one sample, sequenced in a study of cytomegalovirus exposure and HLA in healthy donors. The table came from immunoSEQ multiplex PCR; TCRdb's copy has only in-frame clones and leaves some out. The table records 180,000 or so clones, 80% to 85% of them present only once. Sample: PBMCs. Receptors were obtained from a woman aged 50 to 60 in good health and CMV-seropositive. The CDR3 runs from the conserved cysteine through the conserved F or W. Each record gives: clone size, V gene, D gene, J gene, CDR3 DNA, CDR3 protein. The D gene is left open where the match is weak. The size field is filled for only some rows; it gives once, few, many or a size class.

>-|TRBV18|-|TRBJ2-2
TGTGCCAGCTGCCCTGACAGGACTAACACCGGGGAGCTGTTTTTT
CASCPDRTNTGELFF
>-|TRBV7-2|TRBD1|TRBJ2-7
TGTGCCAGCAGCTTAGCGGGACAGGGGGTCTACGAGCAGTACTTC
CASSLAGQGVYEQYF
>-|TRBV7-9|-|TRBJ1-5
TGTGCCAGCAGCTTTAACGGGGAAAGCCAGCCCCAGCATTTT
CASSFNGESQPQHF
>-|TRBV6-5|-|TRBJ1-2
TGTGCCAGCAGTCTGGACAAGAACTATGGCTACACCTTC
CASSLDKNYGYTF
>-|TRBV7-2|-|TRBJ1-6
TGTGCCAGCAGCTTCACAGGGATTATTATCAATTCACCCCTCCACTTT
CASSFTGIIINSPLHF
>few|TRBV6-5|-|TRBJ2-6
TGTGCCAGCAGTTACGCGGACAGCTCTGGGGCCAACGGCCTGACTTTC
CASSYADSSGANGLTF
>-|TRBV6-4|TRBD1|TRBJ2-5
TGTGCCCCAAGGGACAGGGGGCTAGCAGAGACCCAGTACTTC
CAPRDRGLAETQYF
>-|TRBV7-2|-|TRBJ1-6
TGTGCCAGCAGCTTAGACAGGAGCTCCTATAATTCACCCCTCCACTTT
CASSLDRSSYNSPLHF
>-|TRBV11-1|-|TRBJ2-2
TGTGCCAGCAGCCGAGGAGTTATTAGGGGCGGGGAGCTGTTTTTT
CASSRGVIRGGELFF
>-|TRBV18|-|TRBJ2-7
TGTGCCAGCTCACCCCGGGGGGCGGACAACGAGCAGTACTTC
CASSPRGADNEQYF
>-|TRBV5-4|-|TRBJ2-7
TGTGCCAGCAGCTTGGCAGGGGGGACCTACGAGCAGTACTTC
CASSLAGGTYEQYF
>-|TRBV7-8|TRBD1|TRBJ2-2
TGTGCCAGCAGCAAACAGGGGGCCGACACCGGGGAGCTGTTTTTT
CASSKQGADTGELFF
>-|TRBV4-3|TRBD2|TRBJ2-3
TGCGCCAGCAGCCAAGGCGTCCGGGAGGACACAGATACGCAGTATTTT
CASSQGVREDTDTQYF
>-|TRBV15|-|TRBJ2-2
TGTGCCACCAGCAGGGGGCTAGGGGCCGGGGAGCTGTTTTTT
CATSRGLGAGELFF
>-|TRBV4-2|TRBD2|TRBJ2-1
TGTGCCAGCAGGGGGGCTAGCGGGGGGCGACACAATGAGCAGTTCTTC
CASRGASGGRHNEQFF
>-|TRBV7-9|-|TRBJ2-2
TGTGCCAGCAGCTCAGTCGTGGGGGGGGCCGACACCGGGGAGCTGTTTTTT
CASSSVVGGADTGELFF
>-|TRBV29-1|-|TRBJ2-1
TGCAGCGTTCAAGGGGCAGCCGAGAGCTCCTACAATGAGCAGTTCTTC
CSVQGAAESSYNEQFF
>-|TRBV9|TRBD2|TRBJ2-1
TGTGCCAGCAGCGTAGTGGAGCGGGGAAACAATGAGCAGTTCTTC
CASSVVERGNNEQFF
>-|TRBV7-9|-|TRBJ1-1
TGTGCCAGCAGCTTAGCGGGGGGACGAGACACTGAAGCTTTCTTT
CASSLAGGRDTEAFF
>-|TRBV2|-|TRBJ2-3
TGTGCCAGCAGTGAAGGCGGTGAGGATACGCAGTATTTT
CASSEGGEDTQYF
>-|TRBV6-1|-|TRBJ2-6
TGTGCCAGCAGTGCACTCATCTCTGGGGCCAACGGCCTGACTTTC
CASSALISGANGLTF
>once|TRBV19|-|TRBJ2-1
TGTGCCAGCAGAAGGGAGAGCTCCTACAATGAGCAGTTCTTC
CASRRESSYNEQFF
>-|TRBV6-6|TRBD2|TRBJ2-7
TGTGCCAGCAGTGCGGCTAGCGGTACCTACGAGCAGTACTTC
CASSAASGTYEQYF
>-|TRBV9|-|TRBJ2-1
TGTGCCAGCAGCTCCGGCTTAAGGGGGGGTTACAATGAGCAGTTCTTC
CASSSGLRGGYNEQFF
>-|TRBV5-4|-|TRBJ1-1
TGTGCCAGCAGGGGGGCGTTGAACACTGAAGCTTTCTTT
CASRGALNTEAFF